This T cell receptor (beta chain) came from a study of PD-1 blockade in classical Hodgkin lymphoma. Study findings and constraints: Newly diagnosed patients reportedly had lower baseline TCR diversity than healthy donors.

All patients relapsed after autologous stem cell transplantation, and brentuximab vedotin exposure varied. Classification of best responses gave complete response, partial response or progressive disease. The CDR3 is made up of 15 amino acids. Germline assignment: CDR1 MDHEN and CDR2 SYDVKM. Between the trimmed V and J ends, which lost 5 bases and 4 bases, there was a span of 14 bases. Sequenced by immunoSEQ multiplex PCR; TCRdb stores in-frame clones only, minus some. The sample records under 15,000 clones, 84% being singletons. Turning to this clone: Its antigen is not identified.

The origin of this receptor is a human donor with classical Hodgkin lymphoma. The rearrangement links TRBV28 to TRBJ2-2, with D uncertain. This sample comprised peripheral blood mononuclear cells (PBMCs), obtained at baseline. The CDR3 reads CASSPDGAPTGELFF. The CDR3 coding sequence is TGTGCCAGCAGTCCCGACGGCGCGCCCACCGGGGAGCTGTTTTTT.